Shown below are 27 T cell receptor beta chains from a single sample sequenced in a study of blood T cell repertoires in COVID-19. Sequencing was performed with immunoSEQ multiplex PCR; in TCRdb, only in-frame clones are kept and a portion is missing. The sample includes 45,000 to 65,000 clones, 91% of them seen just once. The sample comprised peripheral blood. Receptors originate from a human donor in a cohort sampled during active COVID-19.

This clone was counted between two and nine times. The CDR3 loop reads CASSLRYASYEQYF. CDR3 sequence (DNA): TGTGCCAGCAGTCTAAGATACGCCTCCTACGAGCAGTACTTC. The genes are TRBV27 and TRBJ2-7, with unresolved D. The CDR3 consists of 14 residues. V was pared by 5 bases and J by 0 bases, with 11 bases between. The germline gives CDR1 MNHEY, CDR2 SMNVEV (reference sequence).

The rearrangement links TRBV29-1 to TRBJ1-2; 8 positions agree with TRBD1. Unmatched junction bases numbered 8, after V lost 3 bases and J lost 8 bases. This CDR3 has 13 amino acids. CDR1 is SQVTM, CDR2 ANQGSEA, per germline. CDR3 in DNA: TGCAGCGTTGACCGGGACAGGACCCACGGCTACACCTTC. The encoded protein is CSVDRDRTHGYTF.

This chain uses TRBV4-1 with TRBJ1-6; perhaps TRBD1 as D (5 bases). The ends were cut back, 0 bases at V and 1 base at J, with 10 bases in the middle. The CDR3 totals 17 residues. The V gene's germline CDR1 is MGHRA and CDR2 YSYEKL. For the CDR3, the DNA is TGCGCCAGCAGCCAAGATAGTGCAGGGTCCTATAATTCACCCCTCCACTTT. Translating it yields CASSQDSAGSYNSPLHF.

The chain has TRBV5-5 and TRBJ1-5; weak D call: TRBD1 (5 bases). Trimming took off 0 bases at V and 4 bases at J, with 11 bases between the two ends. The CDR3 covers 15 residues. CDR1 and CDR2 from the germline V gene are SGHKS and YYEKEE (reference sequence). The CDR3, as DNA: TGTGCCAGCAGCTTGGTCCAGGGCGAGAATCAGCCCCAGCATTTT. The encoded protein is CASSLVQGENQPQHF.

The chain carries TRBV2 and TRBJ1-1; a weak D match, TRBD1 (6 bases). Trimming left V 0 bases short and J 9 bases short, with 8 bases between. CDR3 length: 12 amino acids. CDR1 is SNHLY, CDR2 FYNNEI, per germline. The CDR3 region has the DNA TGTGCCAGCAGTGAAGCGGGGGCAAAAGCTTTCTTT. Its protein is CASSEAGAKAFF.

This clone was observed a few times. The genes are TRBV9 and TRBJ2-3; TRBD2 matches at 12 bases. Germline assignment: CDR1 SGDLS and CDR2 YYNGEE. This CDR3 comprises 17 residues. J was trimmed by 4 bases and V by 0 bases; bases with no gene match: 6. The CDR3 protein is CASSVGRLAGVADTQYF. CDR3 sequence (DNA): TGTGCCAGCAGCGTAGGAAGACTAGCGGGAGTAGCAGATACGCAGTATTTT. Full variable domain (missing parts from reference TRBV9 and TRBJ2-3): DSGVTQTPKHLITATGQRVTLRCSPRSGDLSVYWYQQSLDQGLQFLIQYYNGEERAKGNILERFSAQQFPDLHSELNLSSLELGDSALYFCASSVGRLAGVADTQYFGPGTRLTVL.

The chain employs TRBV14 and TRBJ2-3; 8 nucleotides match TRBD2. Germline CDR1 reads SGHDN; CDR2 reads FVKESK. The length of the CDR3 is 15 residues. Germline trimming cut 5 bases from V and 9 bases from J; bases unmatched to any gene: 13. This chain's CDR3 is CASSSLSGGAQTQYF. For the CDR3, the DNA is TGTGCCAGCAGCTCCCTTTCGGGGGGGGCTCAGACGCAGTATTTT.

The chain recombines TRBV30 with TRBJ2-1; D is undetermined. CDR1 GTSNPN and CDR2 SVGIG come from the germline V gene (reference sequence). V was trimmed by 1 base and J by 6 bases, leaving 16 bases between them. CDR3 length equals 15 residues. Here the CDR3 DNA reads TGTGCCTGGAGTGGAGCCCTGCCCGCAGGCAATGAGCAGTTCTTC. This sequence encodes CAWSGALPAGNEQFF.

This chain joins TRBV19 and TRBJ2-6, with TRBD2 matching over 11 bases. V was clipped by 10 bases and J by 0 bases; unmatched bases: 2. Germline CDR1 and CDR2: LNHDA and SQIVND (reference sequence). This CDR3 is built from 15 residues. The DNA of the CDR3 is TGTGCCACGGGACTAGCGGTCTCTGGGGCCAACGTCCTGACTTTC. Protein product: CATGLAVSGANVLTF.

The V gene is TRBV27, the J gene TRBJ2-1; D gene ambiguous. Trimming cost V 3 bases and J 5 bases, with 5 bases left between them. Germline V CDR1 and CDR2: MNHEY, SMNVEV (reference sequence). There are 12 residues in the CDR3. DNA of the CDR3: TGTGCCAGCAGTTTTCAGGACAATGAGCAGTTCTTC. Translating it yields CASSFQDNEQFF.

The chain uses TRBV3-1 (or the pseudogene TRBV3-2) and TRBJ1-6; D uncertain. Germline CDR1 is LGHDT and CDR2 is YNNKEL (reference sequence). The CDR3 is made up of 15 amino acids. The V end lost 4 bases, the J end lost 5 bases, and 12 bases lay between the germline ends. CDR3 nucleotides: TGTGCCAGCAGCCCTAGGCAGATAAATAATTCACCCCTCCACTTT. Translation: CASSPRQINNSPLHF.

The chain uses TRBV4-1 and TRBJ2-1; the match to TRBD2 covers 12 bases. Germline assignment: CDR1 MGHRA and CDR2 YSYEKL. This CDR3 has 17 residues. J gave up 0 bases and V 2 bases, and 2 bases lay outside the gene matches. The DNA for the CDR3 is TGCGCCAGCAGCCAACCGACTAGCGGGAGCTCCTACAATGAGCAGTTCTTC. This codes for CASSQPTSGSSYNEQFF.

The genes are TRBV6-4 and TRBJ2-3, with 8 bases fitting TRBD2. This CDR3 is built from 17 residues. Per the germline V gene, CDR1 is MRHNA and CDR2 is SNTAGT. With 6 bases clipped from V and 2 bases from J, the junction kept 13 bases outside the gene matches. This chain's CDR3 is CASSRFFTSGSTDTQYF. The CDR3 DNA reads TGTGCCAGCAGCCGTTTCTTCACTAGCGGCTCCACAGATACGCAGTATTTT.

This sequence joins TRBV10-3 and TRBJ2-1, with 9 bases that match TRBD2. The CDR3 is 15 amino acids. From germline, CDR1 is ENHRY and CDR2 SYGVKD. V was pared by 2 bases and J by 5 bases, with 4 bases of the junction left unmatched. Here the CDR3 DNA reads TGTGCCATCAGTGAGAGGACTAGCGATAACAATGAGCAGTTCTTC. This gives the protein CAISERTSDNNEQFF.

Only one count was recorded for this clone. The V and J genes are TRBV6-5 and TRBJ1-2, with D possibly TRBD1 on 5 matching bases. In germline, CDR1 is MNHEY, CDR2 SVGAGI. The CDR3 is 13 amino acids. Trimming took 2 bases from V and 6 from J, leaving 10 bases between them. The CDR3 region is CASSYEGVNGYTF. The CDR3 nucleotides are TGTGCCAGCAGTTACGAAGGGGTTAATGGCTACACCTTC.

For the CDR3, the DNA is TGCGCCAGCAGCCAATCCACAGGGGTGACTGAAGCTTTCTTT. Translating it yields CASSQSTGVTEAFF. The V and J genes are TRBV4-1 and TRBJ1-1; 7 positions match TRBD1. This CDR3 has 14 amino acids. Germline lookup yields CDR1 MGHRA and CDR2 YSYEKL. The V segment lost 2 bases and the J segment 5 bases; nucleotides outside the gene matches: 5.

The chain carries TRBV28 and TRBJ2-6; TRBD1 might be the D (5 bases). Germline V lookup: CDR1 MDHEN, CDR2 SYDVKM. Trimming left V 5 bases short and J 0 bases short, with 8 bases between. The CDR3 length is 15 residues. The CDR3 region has the DNA TGTGCCAGCAGTAGAGACAGCTCTGGGGCCAACGTCCTGACTTTC. Amino acid sequence: CASSRDSSGANVLTF.

The chain couples TRBV4-1 to TRBJ2-5; D perhaps matches TRBD1 (5 bases). Trimming cost V 0 bases and J 5 bases, with 10 bases left between them. This CDR3 contains 14 residues. Germline lookup yields CDR1 MGHRA and CDR2 YSYEKL. The CDR3 loop is CASSQDPRAETQYF. The CDR3 nucleotides are TGCGCCAGCAGCCAAGATCCCAGGGCTGAGACCCAGTACTTC.

The chain employs TRBV6-6 and TRBJ2-1, with 8 positions matching TRBD1. Germline CDR1 is MNHNY and CDR2 is SVGAGI (reference sequence). The CDR3 length is 14 residues. J was trimmed by 4 bases and V by 7 bases; bases with no gene match: 6. The CDR3: CASTDRGAYNEQFF. In DNA, the CDR3 is TGTGCCAGCACTGACAGGGGCGCTTACAATGAGCAGTTCTTC.

V gene TRBV30 combines with J gene TRBJ2-7, with 10 bases that match TRBD2. Germline V lookup: CDR1 GTSNPN, CDR2 SVGIG (reference sequence). This CDR3 spans 17 amino acids. V trimming: 0 bases; J trimming: 5 bases; junction bases outside the gene matches: 13. CDR3 nucleotide sequence: TGTGCCTGGAGTGTATATCGGACTAGCGGACGTCCTAACGAGCAGTACTTC. Amino acid sequence: CAWSVYRTSGRPNEQYF.

This chain links TRBV19 with TRBJ1-2, with D possibly TRBD1 on 5 matching bases. This CDR3 has 15 amino acids. V was trimmed by 1 base and J by 4 bases, leaving 13 bases between them. CDR1 LNHDA and CDR2 SQIVND come from the germline V gene (reference sequence). As DNA, the CDR3 is TGTGCCAGTAGTATAGCCCAGGGTCGGTCCTATGGCTACACCTTC. This sequence encodes CASSIAQGRSYGYTF. Together with reference TRBV19 and TRBJ1-2, the CDR3 gives the full variable domain: DGGITQSPKYLFRKEGQNVTLSCEQNLNHDAMYWYRQDPGQGLRLIYYSQIVNDFQKGDIAEGYSVSREKKESFPLTVTSAQKNPTAFYLCASSIAQGRSYGYTFGSGTRLTVV.

V is TRBV18 and J is TRBJ1-2, with 7 positions matching TRBD1. The CDR3 totals 13 residues. The V and J ends lost 5 bases and 2 bases, in that order; junction bases with no gene match: 2. Per the germline V gene, CDR1 is KGHSH and CDR2 is LQKENI. DNA of the CDR3: TGTGCCAGCTCAGAGGGACAGAACTATGGCTACACCTTC. Residues: CASSEGQNYGYTF.

The J gene is TRBJ1-2, the V gene TRBV14; D call uncertain. Germline CDR1 and CDR2: SGHDN and FVKESK. V was cut by 1 base and J by 4 bases, with 7 bases left in between. This CDR3 is built from 13 residues. In nucleotides, the CDR3 is TGTGCCAGCAGCCAAGGGACTAGCTATGGCTACACCTTC. This codes for CASSQGTSYGYTF.

This clone was seen only once. The J gene is TRBJ2-1, the V gene TRBV7-3; 11 nucleotides align to TRBD2. This CDR3 comprises 16 residues. V shed 6 bases, J shed 5 bases, and the junction held 9 bases outside the gene matches. CDR1 SGHTA and CDR2 FQGTGA come from the germline V gene. In DNA, the CDR3 is TGTGCCAGCAGGACCGGATTGGGACTAGCGGACAATGAGCAGTTCTTC. It translates to CASRTGLGLADNEQFF.

The rearrangement uses TRBV11-1 and TRBJ1-2, with TRBD1 matching 7 bases. Germline V gives CDR1 SGHAT, CDR2 FQDESV (reference sequence). CDR3 length: 16 amino acids. The V and J ends lost 0 bases and 4 bases, in that order; junction bases with no gene match: 8. The CDR3 is CASSLARLQGLYGYTF. The CDR3 DNA follows: TGTGCCAGCAGCTTAGCGCGACTACAGGGGCTCTATGGCTACACCTTC.

This clone showed up just once. The genes are TRBV5-1 and TRBJ1-4; the D is unclear. Germline loops: CDR1 SGHRS, CDR2 YFSETQ. The ends were cut back, 2 bases at V and 0 bases at J, with 5 bases in the middle. The CDR3 totals 14 residues. This chain's CDR3 is CASSFIATNEKLFF. The DNA for the CDR3 is TGCGCCAGCAGCTTTATTGCAACTAATGAAAAACTGTTTTTT.

V gene TRBV7-2 combines with J gene TRBJ2-3, with 10 bases identical to TRBD2. This CDR3 has 15 amino acids. Germline CDR1 and CDR2: SGHTA and FQGNSA. The ends lost 5 bases at V and 2 bases at J; junction bases unmatched: 4. The DNA of the CDR3 is TGTGCCAGCAGCGTAAGCGGGGGGGCCACAGATACGCAGTATTTT. It codes for CASSVSGGATDTQYF.